This T cell receptor beta chain was documented in a study of technical replicates of blood from four donors. The CDR3 length is 15 residues. V lost 5 bases and J lost 5, with 18 bases in between. Germline values: CDR1 SGHTA, CDR2 FQGNSA. Assay: immunoSEQ multiplex PCR; the TCRdb copy retains only in-frame clones and omits some. The sample consists of tens of thousands of clones, approximately 90% of them appearing once. The table lists this clone with a few counts. Sequencing was done on a sample of T cells isolated from PBMCs. V is TRBV7-2 and J is TRBJ2-5; D is perhaps TRBD2 (7 bases). The clonotype was recovered from a human donor in good health. The CDR3: CASSLNLGGVETQYF. The DNA of the CDR3 is TGTGCCAGCAGCCTAAATCTAGGGGGGGTGGAGACCCAGTACTTC.